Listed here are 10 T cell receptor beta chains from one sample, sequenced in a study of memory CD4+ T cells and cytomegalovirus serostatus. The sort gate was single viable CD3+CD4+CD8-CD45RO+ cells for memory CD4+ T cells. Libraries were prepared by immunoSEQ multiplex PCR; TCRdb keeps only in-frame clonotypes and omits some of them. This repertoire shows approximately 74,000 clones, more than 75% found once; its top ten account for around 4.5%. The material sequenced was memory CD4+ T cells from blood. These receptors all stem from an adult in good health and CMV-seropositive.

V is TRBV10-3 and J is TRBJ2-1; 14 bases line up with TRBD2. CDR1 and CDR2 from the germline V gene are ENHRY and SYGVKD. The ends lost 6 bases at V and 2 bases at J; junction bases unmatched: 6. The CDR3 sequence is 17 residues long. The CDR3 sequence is CAISAGTSGRPYNEQFF. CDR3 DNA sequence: TGTGCCATCAGCGCCGGGACTAGCGGGAGACCCTACAATGAGCAGTTCTTC.

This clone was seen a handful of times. The CDR3 bases are TGTGCCTGGAGTCCGGGACATACGAACACTGAAGCTTTCTTT. Its translation is CAWSPGHTNTEAFF. V and J are TRBV30 and TRBJ1-1, with D perhaps matching TRBD1 (6 bases). CDR1 and CDR2 from the germline V gene are GTSNPN and SVGIG (reference sequence). The CDR3 covers 14 residues. The germline V and J ends were trimmed by 2 bases and 1 base, with 11 bases remaining between them.

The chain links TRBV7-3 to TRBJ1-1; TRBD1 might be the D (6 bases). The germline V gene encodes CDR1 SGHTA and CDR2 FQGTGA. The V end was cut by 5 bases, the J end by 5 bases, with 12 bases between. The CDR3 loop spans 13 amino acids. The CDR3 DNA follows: TGTGCCAGCAGCCCAACCGGGACAACTGAAGCTTTCTTT. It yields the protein CASSPTGTTEAFF.

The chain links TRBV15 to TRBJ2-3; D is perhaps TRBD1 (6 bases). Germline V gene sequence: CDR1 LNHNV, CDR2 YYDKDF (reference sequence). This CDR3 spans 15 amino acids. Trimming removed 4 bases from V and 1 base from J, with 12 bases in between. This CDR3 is CATSKGEFRTDTQYF. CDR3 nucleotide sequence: TGTGCCACCAGCAAGGGGGAGTTCCGCACAGATACGCAGTATTTT. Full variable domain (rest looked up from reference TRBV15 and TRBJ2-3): DAMVIQNPRYQVTQFGKPVTLSCSQTLNHNVMYWYQQKSSQAPKLLFHYYDKDFNNEADTPDNFQSRRPNTSFCFLDIRSPGLGDTAMYLCATSKGEFRTDTQYFGPGTRLTVL.

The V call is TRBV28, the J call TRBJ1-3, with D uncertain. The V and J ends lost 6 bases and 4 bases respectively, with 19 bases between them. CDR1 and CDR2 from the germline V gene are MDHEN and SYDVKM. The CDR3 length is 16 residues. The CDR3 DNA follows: TGTGCCAGCAGCCCAACAGTGGGCAGGATGGGAAACACCATATATTTT. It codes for CASSPTVGRMGNTIYF.

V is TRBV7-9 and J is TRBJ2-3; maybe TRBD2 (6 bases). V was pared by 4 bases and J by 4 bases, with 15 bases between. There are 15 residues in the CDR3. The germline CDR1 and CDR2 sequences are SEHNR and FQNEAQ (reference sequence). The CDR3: CASSSSGEPSDTQYF. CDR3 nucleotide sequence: TGTGCCAGCAGCTCATCGGGAGAACCCTCAGATACGCAGTATTTT.

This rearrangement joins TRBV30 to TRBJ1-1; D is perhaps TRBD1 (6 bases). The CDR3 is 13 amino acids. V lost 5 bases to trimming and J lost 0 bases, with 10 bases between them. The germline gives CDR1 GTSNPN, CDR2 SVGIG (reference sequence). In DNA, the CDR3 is TGTGCCTGGGGGGGGGCCGTGAACACTGAAGCTTTCTTT. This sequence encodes CAWGGAVNTEAFF. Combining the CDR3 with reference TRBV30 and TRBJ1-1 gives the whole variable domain SQTIHQWPATLVQPVGSPLSLECTVEGTSNPNLYWYRQAAGRGLQLLFYSVGIGQISSEVPQNLSASRPQDRQFILSSKKLLLSDSGFYLCAWGGAVNTEAFFGQGTRLTVV.

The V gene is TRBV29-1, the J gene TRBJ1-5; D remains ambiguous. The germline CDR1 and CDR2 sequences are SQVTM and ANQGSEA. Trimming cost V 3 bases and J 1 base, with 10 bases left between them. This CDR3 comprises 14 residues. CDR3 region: CSVDTPGSNQPQHF. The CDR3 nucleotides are TGCAGCGTTGATACGCCAGGCAGCAATCAGCCCCAGCATTTT.

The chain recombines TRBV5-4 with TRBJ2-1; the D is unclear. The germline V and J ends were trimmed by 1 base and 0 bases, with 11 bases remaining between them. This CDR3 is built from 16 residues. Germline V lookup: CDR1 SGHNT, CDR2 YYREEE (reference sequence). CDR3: CASSLSPLSSYNEQFF. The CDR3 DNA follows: TGTGCCAGCAGCTTGTCCCCACTTAGCTCCTACAATGAGCAGTTCTTC.

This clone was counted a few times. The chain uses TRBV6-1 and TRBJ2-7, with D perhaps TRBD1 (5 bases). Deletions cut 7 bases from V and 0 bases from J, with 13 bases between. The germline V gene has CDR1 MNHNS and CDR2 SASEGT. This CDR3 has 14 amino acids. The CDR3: CASTPTVLSYEQYF. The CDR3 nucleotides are TGTGCCAGCACGCCGACAGTGCTCTCCTACGAGCAGTACTTC.